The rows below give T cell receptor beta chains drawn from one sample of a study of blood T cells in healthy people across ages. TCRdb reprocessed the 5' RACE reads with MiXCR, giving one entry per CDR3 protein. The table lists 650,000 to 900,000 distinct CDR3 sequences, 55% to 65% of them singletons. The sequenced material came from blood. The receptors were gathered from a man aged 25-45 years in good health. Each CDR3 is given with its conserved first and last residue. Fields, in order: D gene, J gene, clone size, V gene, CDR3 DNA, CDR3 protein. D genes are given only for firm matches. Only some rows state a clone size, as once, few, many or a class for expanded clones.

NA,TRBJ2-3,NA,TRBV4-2,TGTGCCAGCAGCCAAGGGAGGATTGCCTCCGGCACAGATACGCAGTATTTT,CASSQGRIASGTDTQYF
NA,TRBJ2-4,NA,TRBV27,TGTGCCAGCGTATCCTCCTACGGGGGAAAGGAGGCCAAAAACATTCAGTACTTC,CASVSSYGGKEAKNIQYF
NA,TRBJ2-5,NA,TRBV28,TGTGCCAGCAGACCCGGACAGTCGACGAGGACCCAGTACTTC,CASRPGQSTRTQYF
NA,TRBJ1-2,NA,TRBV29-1,TGCAGCGTTCCCAGGGACTATGGCTACACCTTC,CSVPRDYGYTF
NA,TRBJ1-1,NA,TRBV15,TGTGCCACCAGCAGAGGGGAGAGGGGAGCTTTCTTT,CATSRGERGAFF
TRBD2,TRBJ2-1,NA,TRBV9,TGTGCCAGCAGCGTAGGGACTAGCGGGGGGGCCAAGCCCCCTGGCAATGAGCAGTTCTTC,CASSVGTSGGAKPPGNEQFF
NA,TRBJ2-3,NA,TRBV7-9,TGTGCCAGCAGCTTTGTAGGACTTAGCACAGATACGCAGTATTTT,CASSFVGLSTDTQYF
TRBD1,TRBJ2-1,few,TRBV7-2,TGTGCCAGCAGCTCGGGACAGGGGCCGAATGAGCAGTTCTTC,CASSSGQGPNEQFF
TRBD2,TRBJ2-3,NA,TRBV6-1,TGTGCCAGCATCCGGACTAGCGGGAACACAGATACGCAGTATTTT,CASIRTSGNTDTQYF
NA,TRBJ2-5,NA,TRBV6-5,TGTGCCAGCAGTTACTCGAGTGGCCTCCAAGAGACCCAGTACTTC,CASSYSSGLQETQYF
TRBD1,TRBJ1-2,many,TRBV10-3,TGTGCCATCAGTCCACAGGGGGACTATGGCTACACCTTC,CAISPQGDYGYTF
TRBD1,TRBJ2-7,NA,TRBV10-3,TGTGCCATCAGTGGGGGACAGGGAGGCTACGAGCAGTACTTC,CAISGGQGGYEQYF
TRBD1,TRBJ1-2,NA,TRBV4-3,TGCGCCAGCAGCCACCGAGGACAGGGGAATGGCTACACCTTC,CASSHRGQGNGYTF
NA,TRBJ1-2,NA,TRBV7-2,TGTGCCAGCAGCCCCTCCGTCAGTGGCTACACCTTC,CASSPSVSGYTF
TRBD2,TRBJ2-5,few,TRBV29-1,TGCAGCGCTAGCGGGGGAAACTTCCAAGAGACCCAGTACTTC,CSASGGNFQETQYF
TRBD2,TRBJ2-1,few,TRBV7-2,TGTGCCAGCAGACCTGGGGAGGGTCCCGAGTTCTTC,CASRPGEGPEFF
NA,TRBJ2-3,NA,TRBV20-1,TGCAGTGCTAGGGCGTGGAGCACAGATACGCAGTATTTT,CSARAWSTDTQYF
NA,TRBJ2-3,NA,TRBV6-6,TGTGCCAGCACCGGAGGACGGGGGCCCCGAGATACGCAGTATTTT,CASTGGRGPRDTQYF
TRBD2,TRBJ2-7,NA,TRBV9,TGTGCCAGCAGCGTAGCTAGCGGACTCTCCTACGAGCAGTACTTC,CASSVASGLSYEQYF
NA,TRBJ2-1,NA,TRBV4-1,TGCGCCAGCAGCCGACCGCTGGCCGATTACTACTTTGAGCAGTTCTTC,CASSRPLADYYFEQFF
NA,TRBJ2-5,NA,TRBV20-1,TGCAGTGCTAGAGGGGAAGGGCAAGAGACCCAGTACTTC,CSARGEGQETQYF
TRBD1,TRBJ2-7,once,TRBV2,TGTGCCAGCAGACAGGGGCTAGGGATCGAGCAGTACTTC,CASRQGLGIEQYF
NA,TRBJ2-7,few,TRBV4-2,TGTGCCAGCAGCGCCGGGACTGAGTCCTACGAGCAGTACTTC,CASSAGTESYEQYF
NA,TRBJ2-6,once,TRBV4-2,TGTGCCAGCAGCCAAGGGTTGGGTGGCGGGCGGGATTCTGGGGCCAACGTCCTGACTTTC,CASSQGLGGGRDSGANVLTF
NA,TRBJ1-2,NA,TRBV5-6,TGTGCCAGCAGCTTAGGGGACCCAGACTATGGCTACACCTTC,CASSLGDPDYGYTF
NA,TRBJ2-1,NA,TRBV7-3,TGTGCCAGCAGCTTTGGGGGGTCTGATGAGCAGTTCTTC,CASSFGGSDEQFF
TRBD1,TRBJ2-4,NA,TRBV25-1,TGTGCCAGCAGTGAAAGAGCCGGGACAGGGAAAAACATTCAGTACTTC,CASSERAGTGKNIQYF
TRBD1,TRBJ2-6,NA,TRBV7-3,TGTGCCAGCAGCTTAGTGTACAGGGGGGTCTCTGGGGCCAACGTCCTGACTTTC,CASSLVYRGVSGANVLTF
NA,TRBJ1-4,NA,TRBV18,TGTGCCAGCCGAAGGGCAGCAACTAATGAAAAACTGTTTTTT,CASRRAATNEKLFF
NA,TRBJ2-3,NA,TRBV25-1,TGTGCCAGCAGTGCCCTGACAGACCCCACAGATACGCAGTATTTT,CASSALTDPTDTQYF
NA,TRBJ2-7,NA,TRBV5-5,TGTGCCAGCAGCTTGGAGTCAGTCTGGGGTTACGAGCAGTACTTC,CASSLESVWGYEQYF
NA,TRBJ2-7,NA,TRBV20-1,TGCAGTGCTGGGGCTCCGGGGGGCCCCTACGAGCAGTACTTC,CSAGAPGGPYEQYF
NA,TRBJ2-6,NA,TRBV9,TGTGCCAGCAGCGTAGAGATTTGGGCCGGGGCCAACGTCCTGACTTTC,CASSVEIWAGANVLTF